Sequencing of this TCR beta chain was carried out in a study of shared clonotypes between healthy human individuals. The study's findings and limits: Around 5% was the fraction of naive CD4 clonotypes found shared across a handful of donors.

Between the trimmed V and J ends, which lost 4 bases and 4 bases, there was a span of 9 bases. Germline CDR1 and CDR2: SGHNT and YYREEE (reference sequence). The CDR3 runs to 13 residues. The repertoire was sequenced with immunoSEQ multiplex PCR; TCRdb's copy has only in-frame clones and lacks some. The sample consists of roughly 1,500,000 clones, approximately 98.5% of them appearing once. This clone was picked up one time. Its target is unknown. Sequenced material: naive CD4+ T cells sorted from blood. Sample subset: CD45RA+ positively selected. The receptor comes from a man younger than 40 in good health. The gene calls are TRBV5-4 and TRBJ2-1; no firm D call. CDR3 amino acids: CASSPRPYNEQFF. The CDR3 DNA reads TGTGCCAGCAGCCCCCGGCCTTACAATGAGCAGTTCTTC.